Shown below are 19 T cell receptor beta chains from a single sample sequenced in a study of cytomegalovirus exposure and HLA in healthy donors. Primers included in the PCR were 60 Vbeta and 13 Jbeta primers. Libraries were prepared by immunoSEQ multiplex PCR; TCRdb keeps only in-frame clonotypes and omits some of them. The data show about 130,000 clones, 75% to 90% seen once. Sequenced material: PBMCs. The receptors derive from a man aged 40-55 years in good health and CMV-seronegative.

In its sample, this clone was seen once. The rearrangement links TRBV5-1 to TRBJ2-7, with TRBD1 matching 11 bases. The CDR3 covers 14 residues. The V gene's germline CDR1 is SGHRS and CDR2 YFSETQ. V was clipped by 4 bases and J by 6 bases; unmatched bases: 6. The chain's CDR3 is CASSPGTGGGEQYF. CDR3 coding DNA: TGCGCCAGCAGCCCCGGGACAGGGGGTGGCGAGCAGTACTTC. The full variable domain, rest sourced from reference TRBV5-1 and TRBJ2-7, is KAGVTQTPRYLIKTRGQQVTLSCSPISGHRSVSWYQQTPGQGLQFLFEYFSETQRNKGNFPGRFSGRQFSNSRSEMNVSTLELGDSALYLCASSPGTGGGEQYFGPGTRLTVT.

The J gene is TRBJ2-5, the V gene TRBV30, with a tentative D call TRBD2 (6 bases). Germline CDR1 GTSNPN, CDR2 SVGIG (reference sequence). The CDR3 has 14 amino acids. Between the trimmed V and J ends, which lost 4 bases and 1 base, there was a span of 13 bases. CDR3 loop: CAWNRLVRQETQYF. The CDR3 bases are TGTGCCTGGAACCGACTAGTACGCCAAGAGACCCAGTACTTC.

The chain carries TRBV15 and TRBJ2-5; 10 nucleotides line up with TRBD1. This CDR3 spans 14 amino acids. The germline V gene has CDR1 LNHNV and CDR2 YYDKDF (reference sequence). J gave up 5 bases and V 3 bases, and 3 bases lay outside the gene matches. The CDR3 spells CATSRGQGLETQYF. In DNA, the CDR3 is TGTGCCACCAGCAGGGGACAGGGGTTGGAGACCCAGTACTTC.

The V call is TRBV6-6, the J call TRBJ2-1; the match to TRBD2 covers 13 bases. CDR1 and CDR2 (germline): MNHNY, SVGAGI (reference sequence). After removal of 6 bases from V and 13 bases from J, the junction contained 12 bases not matched to a gene. This CDR3 contains 15 residues. The CDR3 DNA reads as TGTGCCAGCAGCTCCCTCCCGGGACTAGCGGGACTTCAGTTCTTC. It yields the protein CASSSLPGLAGLQFF.

This rearrangement joins TRBV1 to TRBJ2-7; TRBD1, the table's D call, was not compared with the DNA. TRBV1 is classified as a pseudogene. This CDR3 is built from 13 residues. This CDR3 is CTLGPQSSYEQYF. In nucleotides, the CDR3 is TGCACCTTGGGGCCACAGAGCTCCTACGAGCAGTACTTC.

The chain employs TRBV5-6 and TRBJ2-1, with 7 bases aligning to TRBD1. Unmatched junction bases numbered 3, after V lost 3 bases and J lost 0 bases. This CDR3 has 15 residues. The V gene's germline CDR1 is SGHDT and CDR2 YYEEEE. CDR3 sequence: CASSSDRSSYNEQFF. CDR3 bases: TGTGCCAGCAGCTCGGACAGGAGCTCCTACAATGAGCAGTTCTTC.

V usage is TRBV5-1 and J usage is TRBJ2-5; 14 bases match TRBD2. V lost 3 bases and J lost 5; bases outside the gene matches: 6. The CDR3 covers 16 residues. Germline-derived CDR1 and CDR2 are SGHRS and YFSETQ. The CDR3 region is CASSYGTSGSGETQYF. The CDR3, as DNA: TGCGCCAGCAGCTACGGGACTAGCGGGAGCGGGGAGACCCAGTACTTC.

J is TRBJ1-1 and V is TRBV5-4; D remains unclear. Per the germline V gene, CDR1 is SGHNT and CDR2 is YYREEE (reference sequence). V was pared by 4 bases and J by 4 bases, with 14 bases between. The CDR3 extends over 14 amino acids. CDR3 protein: CASSPGPLATEAFF. The CDR3 DNA is TGTGCCAGCAGCCCGGGCCCCCTAGCCACTGAAGCTTTCTTT. Filled out from reference TRBV5-4 and TRBJ1-1, the complete variable domain reads ETGVTQSPTHLIKTRGQQVTLRCSSQSGHNTVSWYQQALGQGPQFIFQYYREEENGRGNFPPRFSGLQFPNYSSELNVNALELDDSALYLCASSPGPLATEAFFGQGTRLTVV.

This clone was seen only a few times. This rearrangement joins TRBV29-1 to TRBJ2-7; 9 bases align to TRBD2. V lost 3 bases to trimming and J lost 8 bases; unmatched junction nucleotides: 20. CDR3 length: 17 amino acids. CDR1 and CDR2 (germline): SQVTM, ANQGSEA. CDR3 DNA sequence: TGCAGCGTTGAGAAGGGGCAGGGGACTAGCCCATTCGGAAAGCAGTACTTC. It specifies CSVEKGQGTSPFGKQYF.

The CDR3 nucleotides are TGTGCCAGCAGTACGAATAGCGGGAGGGCTTACAATGAGCAGTTCTTC. This encodes CASSTNSGRAYNEQFF. V is TRBV6-6 and J is TRBJ2-1; 11 bases agree with TRBD2. The CDR3 consists of 16 residues. The germline V gene encodes CDR1 MNHNY and CDR2 SVGAGI (reference sequence). With V trimmed by 5 bases and J by 4 bases, 7 bases remained unmatched.

This clone appeared a few times. The chain employs TRBV10-1 and TRBJ2-7, with 13 bases that match TRBD2. Trimming removed 0 bases from V and 2 bases from J; junction bases left unmatched: 1. The CDR3 is 16 amino acids. Per the germline V gene, CDR1 is WNHNN and CDR2 is SYGVQD (reference sequence). The CDR3 DNA reads as TGCGCCAGCAGTGAGTCCGGACTAGCGGGGGCCTACGAGCAGTACTTC. As protein: CASSESGLAGAYEQYF.

This clone was counted a single time. The CDR3 nucleotides read TGTGCCAGCAGTTCCCCGCGGAATAGCGGGAGTTGGTTCAATGAGCAGTTCTTC. Amino acid sequence: CASSSPRNSGSWFNEQFF. The rearrangement uses TRBV27 and TRBJ2-1; 9 nucleotides align to TRBD2. With 4 bases clipped from V and 6 bases from J, the junction kept 16 bases outside the gene matches. The germline V gene encodes CDR1 MNHEY and CDR2 SMNVEV (reference sequence). There are 18 residues in the CDR3.

This rearrangement joins TRBV23-1 to TRBJ1-5; D unresolved. TRBV23-1 is sorted into the ORF group, with uncertain function. Trimming stripped 0 bases from V and 6 bases from J, with 6 bases between. The CDR3 length is 13 residues. The CDR3 protein is CASSQSLGQPQHF. Here the CDR3 DNA reads TGCGCCAGCAGTCAATCGCTAGGTCAGCCCCAGCATTTT.

The genes are TRBV30 and TRBJ1-1; D gene uncertain. This CDR3 is 14 amino acids long. Germline assignment: CDR1 GTSNPN and CDR2 SVGIG (reference sequence). V shed 0 bases and J shed 1 base, with 9 bases lying between them. The CDR3 spells CAWSVSRQNTEAFF. In nucleotides, the CDR3 is TGTGCCTGGAGTGTTTCCAGACAGAACACTGAAGCTTTCTTT.

The chain uses TRBV19 and TRBJ1-5; 7 bases line up with TRBD1. Unmatched junction bases numbered 5, after V lost 5 bases and J lost 1 base. Germline lookup yields CDR1 LNHDA and CDR2 SQIVND (reference sequence). This CDR3 comprises 15 residues. The chain's CDR3 is CASSSEQGSNQPQHF. The CDR3 nucleotides read TGTGCCAGTAGTTCGGAACAGGGGAGCAATCAGCCCCAGCATTTT.

Comments on this clone: The sample carries other DNA sequences with the same CDR3. The V gene is TRBV2, the J gene TRBJ2-3; 10 bases match TRBD2. CDR3 length: 15 residues. CDR1 and CDR2 from the germline V gene are SNHLY and FYNNEI. The ends lost 4 bases at V and 3 bases at J; junction bases unmatched: 4. As DNA, the CDR3 is TGTGCCAGCAGTGGAGCGGGAGGGGGGACAGATACGCAGTATTTT. Translating it yields CASSGAGGGTDTQYF.

This chain connects TRBV6-6 to TRBJ2-5; D unresolved. The CDR3 is made up of 12 amino acids. Germline-derived CDR1 and CDR2 are MNHNY and SVGAGI (reference sequence). V was pared by 5 bases and J by 5 bases, with 9 bases between. CDR3 DNA: TGTGCCAGCAGTCCTGAACTTGAGACCCAGTACTTC. As protein: CASSPELETQYF.

The genes are TRBV28 and TRBJ2-7; TRBD1 is a possible D gene (6 bases). Trimming shortened V by 5 bases and J by 1 base, and 18 bases separated the two germline ends. The CDR3 has 16 amino acids. From germline, CDR1 is MDHEN and CDR2 SYDVKM. CDR3 coding DNA: TGTGCCAGCAGTATACAGGACAGACTACAGTCCTACGAGCAGTACTTC. Translated: CASSIQDRLQSYEQYF.

CDR3 residues: CASSFAGTRRFF. The CDR3 DNA sequence: TGTGCCAGCAGCTTTGCCGGGACTAGGAGGTTCTTC. The J gene is TRBJ2-1, the V gene TRBV7-9, with 8 bases identical to TRBD2. Germline lookup yields CDR1 SEHNR and CDR2 FQNEAQ (reference sequence). The V gene end was trimmed by 3 bases and the J gene end by 15 bases; junction bases not matched to a gene: 7. The CDR3 sequence is 12 residues long. Full variable domain (rest looked up from reference TRBV7-9 and TRBJ2-1): DTGVSQNPRHKITKRGQNVTFRCDPISEHNRLYWYRQTLGQGPEFLTYFQNEAQLEKSRLLSDRFSAERPKGSFSTLEIQRTEQGDSAMYLCASSFAGTRRFFGPGTRLTVL.